This T cell receptor (beta chain) was found in a study of Ad26.COV2.S vaccination and SARS-CoV-2 variants. On this clone: Its antigen is unidentified.

Sequencing used immunoSEQ multiplex PCR; TCRdb keeps in-frame clones, though not all of them. The sample has some 290,000 clones, just under 85% seen once; the top ten hold 2% to 2.5%. Study conclusions and caveats: Comparability of non-spike TCR breadth was observed across vaccine and placebo recipients.

CDR1 and CDR2 (germline): SGHRS, YFSETQ. This CDR3 has 15 residues. V trimming: 2 bases; J trimming: 4 bases; junction bases outside the gene matches: 4. Regarding treatment: around 19 received Ad26.COV2.S at low or high dose, single or two shots; 5 received placebo; per-sample allocation not given. Sampling was done on day 63 after the first vaccine or placebo injection. It was Wuhan-strain SARS-CoV-2 spike that the Ad26 vaccine vector expressed. V usage is TRBV5-1 and J usage is TRBJ2-2, with 8 bases that match TRBD2. The source of this sequence is a person aged 18-60 years who received the Ad26.COV2.S COVID-19 vaccine or a placebo. The specimen comprised peripheral blood, sampled in a trial of Ad26.COV2.S vaccine versus placebo. Here the CDR3 reads CASSFGLAPTGELFF. The DNA of the CDR3 is TGCGCCAGCAGCTTCGGACTAGCACCCACCGGGGAGCTGTTTTTT.